Below, 17 T cell receptor beta chains from the same sample are listed, as sequenced in a study of Ad26.COV2.S vaccination and SARS-CoV-2 variants. Treatment specified: around 19 received Ad26.COV2.S at low or high dose, single or two shots; a few received placebo; per-sample allocation not given. Each sample was drawn 63 days after the first injection (of vaccine or placebo). Some clones are missing from TCRdb's copy, which holds only in-frame ones; the method was immunoSEQ multiplex PCR. This table has fewer than 400,000 clones, 70% to 90% appearing once. The starting material was peripheral blood, obtained in a trial of Ad26.COV2.S vaccine versus placebo. Source of these receptors: a person aged 18 to 59 who received the Ad26.COV2.S COVID-19 vaccine or a placebo.

This sequence joins TRBV10-3 and TRBJ2-3, with 7 bases that match TRBD2. Losses at the gene ends were 2 bases for V and 6 bases for J; bases not matched to a gene: 8. CDR1 ENHRY and CDR2 SYGVKD come from the germline V gene. The CDR3 has 15 residues. The CDR3: CAISEGDYRWDTQYF. The CDR3 DNA reads TGTGCCATCAGTGAGGGGGACTACCGATGGGATACGCAGTATTTT.

The V and J genes are TRBV30 and TRBJ1-4, with D perhaps TRBD1 (6 bases). In germline, CDR1 is GTSNPN, CDR2 SVGIG (reference sequence). The CDR3 consists of 15 residues. V shed 5 bases and J shed 6 bases, with 19 bases lying between them. DNA for the CDR3: TGTGCCTGGGTGGAGCCAGGGGCCTGGGATGAAAAACTGTTTTTT. Translation: CAWVEPGAWDEKLFF. Variable domain in full (rest from reference TRBV30 and TRBJ1-4): SQTIHQWPATLVQPVGSPLSLECTVEGTSNPNLYWYRQAAGRGLQLLFYSVGIGQISSEVPQNLSASRPQDRQFILSSKKLLLSDSGFYLCAWVEPGAWDEKLFFGSGTQLSVL.

The V and J genes are TRBV3-1 (or the pseudogene TRBV3-2) and TRBJ2-7; perhaps TRBD1 as D (5 bases). V lost 2 bases and J 6 bases, leaving 11 bases between the germline ends. Germline V gene data show CDR1 as LGHDT and CDR2 as YNNKEL (reference sequence). The CDR3 runs 13 residues. The CDR3 protein is CASSQQLQGEQYF. The CDR3 region has the DNA TGTGCCAGCAGCCAACAATTGCAGGGCGAGCAGTACTTC.

This rearrangement joins TRBV18 to TRBJ2-1, with D unresolved. Germline V gene sequence: CDR1 KGHSH, CDR2 LQKENI. The CDR3 is 16 amino acids. V gave up 2 bases and J gave up 4 bases, with 15 bases separating them. The CDR3 DNA sequence: TGTGCCAGCTCACCAAACCTTGTTTCCCTATACAATGAGCAGTTCTTC. Its protein is CASSPNLVSLYNEQFF.

The chain carries TRBV27 and TRBJ2-1, with 9 bases aligning to TRBD1. V shed 8 bases and J 0 bases; nucleotides not matched to a gene: 5. The CDR3 covers 15 residues. CDR1 and CDR2 from the germline V gene are MNHEY and SMNVEV (reference sequence). The CDR3 DNA is TGTGCCAGCCAACAGGGGGCGAGCTCCTACAATGAGCAGTTCTTC. Translated: CASQQGASSYNEQFF.

V is TRBV5-4 and J is TRBJ2-5; 9 bases match TRBD1. CDR1 is SGHNT and CDR2 is YYREEE in the germline V gene (reference sequence). The CDR3 is 13 amino acids. Germline trimming cut 5 bases from V and 5 bases from J; bases unmatched to any gene: 4. The CDR3 bases are TGTGCCAGCAGGGACAGGGGTCGGGAGACCCAGTACTTC. Residues: CASRDRGRETQYF.

The CDR3 DNA sequence: TGCGCCAGCAGCCAAGACCCCGGGACTAGCGGGTGGGCTAGCACAGATACGCAGTATTTT. Residues: CASSQDPGTSGWASTDTQYF. The chain is built from TRBV4-1 and TRBJ2-3; 12 bases line up with TRBD2. The CDR3 extends over 20 amino acids. J was trimmed by 0 bases and V by 0 bases; bases with no gene match: 10. Germline CDR1 and CDR2: MGHRA and YSYEKL.

In this sample, this clone turned up once. The chain employs TRBV10-3 and TRBJ2-1; 11 bases agree with TRBD2. This CDR3 region has 17 residues. Germline loops: CDR1 ENHRY, CDR2 SYGVKD. Losses at the gene ends were 10 bases for V and 3 bases for J; bases not matched to a gene: 14. The CDR3 spells CATRSHRLAGIYNEQFF. CDR3 bases: TGTGCCACTCGGTCCCATAGACTAGCGGGGATCTACAATGAGCAGTTCTTC.

The CDR3 region has the DNA TGTGCCAGCAGTTACGGTCGTGCTAATGAAAAACTGTTTTTT. Its translation is CASSYGRANEKLFF. The chain couples TRBV6-5 to TRBJ1-4, with D uncertain. Trimming left V 2 bases short and J 3 bases short, with 7 bases between. Germline-derived CDR1 and CDR2 are MNHEY and SVGAGI. CDR3 length equals 14 residues.

The chain joins TRBV23-1 to TRBJ1-2; the match to TRBD1 covers 8 bases. TRBV23-1 is assigned to the ORF class and has an uncertain function. J was trimmed by 2 bases and V by 6 bases; bases with no gene match: 11. The CDR3 covers 16 residues. CDR3 residues: CASRPGQDPRNYGYTF. The CDR3 DNA follows: TGCGCCAGCAGACCGGGACAGGACCCTAGGAACTATGGCTACACCTTC.

The rearrangement uses TRBV5-1 and TRBJ2-2; D may be TRBD2 (5 bases). The CDR3 is 16 amino acids. V lost 0 bases and J lost 2, with 11 bases in between. CDR1 and CDR2 from the germline V gene are SGHRS and YFSETQ. Here the CDR3 DNA reads TGCGCCAGCAGCTTGGAAACCGGGGATAACACCGGGGAGCTGTTTTTT. Translating gives CASSLETGDNTGELFF.

J is TRBJ2-3 and V is TRBV7-6; D gene uncertain. The V and J ends lost 5 bases and 1 base respectively, with 13 bases between them. Per germline, CDR1 SGHVS and CDR2 FNYEAQ. The CDR3 consists of 15 residues. CDR3 in amino acids: CASSLSSGRTDTQYF. The CDR3 nucleotides are TGTGCCAGCAGCCTTTCCTCTGGCCGCACAGATACGCAGTATTTT.

As to this clone: The germline gene is not matched at one end of the junction; a read error may be the cause. The chain carries TRBV7-7 and TRBJ1-2; maybe TRBD1 (5 bases). CDR3 length: 16 residues. Germline V gene lookup returns CDR1 SSHAT and CDR2 FNYEAQ (reference sequence). CDR3 nucleotides: TGTGCTAGCAGCTTAGGCCTGGCAGGGAGGGACTTGGGCTACACCTTC. It encodes CASSLGLAGRDLGYTF.

Here the CDR3 DNA reads TGTGCCAGTAGGAGGGATTCCACCTCTGGAAACACCATATATTTT. This codes for CASRRDSTSGNTIYF. The chain employs TRBV7-2 and TRBJ1-3; D is ambiguous. Germline V gene data show CDR1 as SGHTA and CDR2 as FQGNSA. Trimming cost V 9 bases and J 0 bases, with 15 bases left between them. The CDR3 covers 15 residues.

V gene TRBV7-8 combines with J gene TRBJ2-7, with 10 bases that match TRBD2. The CDR3 has 16 residues. Trimming took 4 bases from V and 2 from J; bases not matched to a gene: 8. Germline values: CDR1 SGHVS, CDR2 FQNEAQ. CDR3 residues: CASSSKLAGLTYEQYF. CDR3 DNA sequence: TGTGCCAGCAGCTCCAAACTAGCGGGGCTAACCTACGAGCAGTACTTC.

The chain recombines TRBV6-2 or TRBV6-3 with TRBJ2-1, with a weak D call TRBD1 (5 bases). The CDR3 extends over 12 amino acids. CDR1 MNHEY and CDR2 SVGEGT come from the germline V gene. V dropped 5 bases and J dropped 7 bases, with 9 bases sitting between them. The CDR3 spells CASSRGDNEQFF. In nucleotides, the CDR3 is TGTGCCAGCAGTAGGGGTGATAATGAGCAGTTCTTC.

The CDR3 DNA reads TGCGCCAGCAGCCCGAGCCCCGGGACTAGCAGGCAAGAGACCCAGTACTTC. This codes for CASSPSPGTSRQETQYF. The chain employs TRBV5-1 and TRBJ2-5, with 9 bases matching TRBD2. This CDR3 is built from 17 residues. Germline V gene lookup returns CDR1 SGHRS and CDR2 YFSETQ. Losses at the gene ends were 4 bases for V and 2 bases for J; bases not matched to a gene: 12.